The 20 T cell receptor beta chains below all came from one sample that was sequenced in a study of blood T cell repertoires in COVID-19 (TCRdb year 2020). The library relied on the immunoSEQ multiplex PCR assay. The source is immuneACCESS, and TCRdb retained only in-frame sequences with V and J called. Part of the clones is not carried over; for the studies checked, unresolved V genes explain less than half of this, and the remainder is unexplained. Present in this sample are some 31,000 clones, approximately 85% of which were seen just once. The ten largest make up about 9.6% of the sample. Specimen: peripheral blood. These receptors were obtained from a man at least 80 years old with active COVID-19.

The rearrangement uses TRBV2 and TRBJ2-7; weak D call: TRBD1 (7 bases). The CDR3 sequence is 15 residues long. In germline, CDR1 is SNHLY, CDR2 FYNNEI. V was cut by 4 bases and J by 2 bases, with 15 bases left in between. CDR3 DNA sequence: TGTGCCAGCAGTGGCGCGGGACAGTTTACCTACGAGCAGTACTTC. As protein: CASSGAGQFTYEQYF.

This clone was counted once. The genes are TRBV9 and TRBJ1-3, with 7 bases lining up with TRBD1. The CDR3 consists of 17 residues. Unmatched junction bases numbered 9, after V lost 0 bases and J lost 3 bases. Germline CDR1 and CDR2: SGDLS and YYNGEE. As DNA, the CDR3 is TGTGCCAGCAGCGTAGAACAGGGGAGTGCGAGTGGAAACACCATATATTTT. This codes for CASSVEQGSASGNTIYF.

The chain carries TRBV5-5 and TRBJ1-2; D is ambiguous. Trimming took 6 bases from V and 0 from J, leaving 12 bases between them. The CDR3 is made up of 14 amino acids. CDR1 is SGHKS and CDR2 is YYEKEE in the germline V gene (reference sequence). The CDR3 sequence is CASTPTTSNYGYTF. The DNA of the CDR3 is TGTGCCAGCACCCCGACAACGTCTAACTATGGCTACACCTTC.

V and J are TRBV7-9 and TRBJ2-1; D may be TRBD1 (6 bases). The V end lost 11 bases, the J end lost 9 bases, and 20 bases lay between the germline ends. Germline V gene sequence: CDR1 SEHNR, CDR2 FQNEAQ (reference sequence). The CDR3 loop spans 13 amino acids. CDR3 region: CAGGGSLWVEQFF. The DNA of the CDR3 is TGTGCCGGTGGGGGCTCCCTTTGGGTTGAGCAGTTCTTC.

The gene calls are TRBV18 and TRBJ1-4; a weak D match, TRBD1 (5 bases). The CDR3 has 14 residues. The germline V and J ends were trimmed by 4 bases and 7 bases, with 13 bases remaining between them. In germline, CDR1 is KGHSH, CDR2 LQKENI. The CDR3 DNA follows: TGTGCCAGCTCACTTGGGGGAGGCGGTGAAAAACTGTTTTTT. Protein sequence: CASSLGGGGEKLFF. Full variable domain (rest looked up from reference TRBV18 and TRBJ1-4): NAGVMQNPRHLVRRRGQEARLRCSPMKGHSHVYWYRQLPEEGLKFMVYLQKENIIDESGMPKERFSAEFPKEGPSILRIQQVVRGDSAAYFCASSLGGGGEKLFFGSGTQLSVL.

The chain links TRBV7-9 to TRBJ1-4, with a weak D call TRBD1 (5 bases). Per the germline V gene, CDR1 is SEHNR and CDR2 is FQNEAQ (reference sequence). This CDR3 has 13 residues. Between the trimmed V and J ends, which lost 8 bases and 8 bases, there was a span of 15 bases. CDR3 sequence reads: CASWGQTEEKLFF. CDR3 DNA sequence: TGTGCCAGCTGGGGCCAGACTGAGGAAAAACTGTTTTTT.

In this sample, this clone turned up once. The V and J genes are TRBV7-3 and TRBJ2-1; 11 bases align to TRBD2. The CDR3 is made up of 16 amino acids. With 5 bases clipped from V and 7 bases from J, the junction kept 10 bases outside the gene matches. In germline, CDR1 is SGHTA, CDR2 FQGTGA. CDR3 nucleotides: TGTGCCAGCAGCCGAGAACTAGCGGGGGTTTCAAATGAGCAGTTCTTC. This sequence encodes CASSRELAGVSNEQFF.

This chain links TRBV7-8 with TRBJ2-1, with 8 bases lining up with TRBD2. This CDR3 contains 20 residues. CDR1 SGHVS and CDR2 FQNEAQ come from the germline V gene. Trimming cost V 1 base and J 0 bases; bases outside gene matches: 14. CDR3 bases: TGTGCCAGCAGCTTAGAGATTTTGGGCGGGGGGCCTCGCTCCTACAATGAGCAGTTCTTC. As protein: CASSLEILGGGPRSYNEQFF.

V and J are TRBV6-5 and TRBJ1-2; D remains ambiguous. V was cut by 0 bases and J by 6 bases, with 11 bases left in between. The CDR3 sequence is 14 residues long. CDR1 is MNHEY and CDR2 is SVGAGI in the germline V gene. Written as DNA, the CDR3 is TGTGCCAGCAGTTACTCGCCCGGGAATAATGGCTACACCTTC. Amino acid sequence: CASSYSPGNNGYTF.

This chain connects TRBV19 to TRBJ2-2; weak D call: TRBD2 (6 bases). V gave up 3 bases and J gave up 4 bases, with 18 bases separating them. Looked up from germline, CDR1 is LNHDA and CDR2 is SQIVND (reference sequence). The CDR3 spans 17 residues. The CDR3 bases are TGTGCCAGTAGTATGATGGTGGAGGGTTGGGCCACCGGGGAGCTGTTTTTT. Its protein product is CASSMMVEGWATGELFF.

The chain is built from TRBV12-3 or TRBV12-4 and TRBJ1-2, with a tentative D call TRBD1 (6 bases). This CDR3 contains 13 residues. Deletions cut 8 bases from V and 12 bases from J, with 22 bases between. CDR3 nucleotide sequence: TGTGCCAGCGGATTGGAGCGGGGGGCTTATCACACCTTC. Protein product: CASGLERGAYHTF.

CDR3 region: CASSLFPGSANEKLFF. CDR3 coding DNA: TGCGCCAGCAGTCTCTTCCCGGGTTCGGCCAATGAAAAACTGTTTTTT. The V call is TRBV23-1, the J call TRBJ1-4; D gene ambiguous. TRBV23-1 is recorded as an ORF, its role being uncertain. The V and J ends lost 4 bases and 5 bases respectively, with 17 bases between them. The CDR3 loop spans 16 amino acids.

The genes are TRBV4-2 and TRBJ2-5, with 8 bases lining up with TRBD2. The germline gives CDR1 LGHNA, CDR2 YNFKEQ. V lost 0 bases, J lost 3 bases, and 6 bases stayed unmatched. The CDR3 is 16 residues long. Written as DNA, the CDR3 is TGTGCCAGCAGCCAAGATCGCAATAGCGGGGAAGAGACCCAGTACTTC. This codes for CASSQDRNSGEETQYF.

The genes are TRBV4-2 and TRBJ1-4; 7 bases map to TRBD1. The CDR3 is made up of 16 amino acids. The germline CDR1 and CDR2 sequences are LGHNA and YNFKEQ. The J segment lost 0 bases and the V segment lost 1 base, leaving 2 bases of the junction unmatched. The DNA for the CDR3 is TGTGCCAGCAGCCAAGGCAGGGGGGCAACTAATGAAAAACTGTTTTTT. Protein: CASSQGRGATNEKLFF.

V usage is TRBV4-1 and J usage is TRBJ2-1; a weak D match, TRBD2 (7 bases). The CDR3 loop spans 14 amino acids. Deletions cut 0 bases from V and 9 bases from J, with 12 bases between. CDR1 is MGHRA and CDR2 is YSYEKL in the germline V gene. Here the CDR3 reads CASSQDNAGAEQFF. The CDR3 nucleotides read TGCGCCAGCAGCCAAGATAACGCGGGGGCTGAGCAGTTCTTC.

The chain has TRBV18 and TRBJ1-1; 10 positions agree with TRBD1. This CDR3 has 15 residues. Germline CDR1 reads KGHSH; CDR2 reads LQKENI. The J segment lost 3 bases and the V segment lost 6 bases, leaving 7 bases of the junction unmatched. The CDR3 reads CASSSTGGGDTEAFF. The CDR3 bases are TGTGCCAGCTCTTCGACAGGGGGCGGGGACACTGAAGCTTTCTTT.

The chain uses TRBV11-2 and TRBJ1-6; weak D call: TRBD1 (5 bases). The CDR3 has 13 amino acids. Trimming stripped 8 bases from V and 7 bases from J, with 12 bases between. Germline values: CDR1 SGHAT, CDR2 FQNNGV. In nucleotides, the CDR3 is TGTGCCAGCGGGGGGGTGTTAAATTCACCCCTCCACTTT. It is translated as CASGGVLNSPLHF.

CDR3 sequence: CASSASGTSNQPQHF. DNA of the CDR3: TGTGCCAGCAGTGCATCTGGGACATCCAATCAGCCCCAGCATTTT. This rearrangement joins TRBV2 to TRBJ1-5, with a possible D match to TRBD1 (6 bases). Trimming removed 4 bases from V and 3 bases from J, with 13 bases in between. The CDR3 contains 15 residues. From germline, CDR1 is SNHLY and CDR2 FYNNEI.

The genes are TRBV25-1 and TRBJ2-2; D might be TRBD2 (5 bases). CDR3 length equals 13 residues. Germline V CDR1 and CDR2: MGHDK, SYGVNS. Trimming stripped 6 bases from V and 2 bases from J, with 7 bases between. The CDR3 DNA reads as TGTGCCAGCAGAGAGGGTAACACCGGGGAGCTGTTTTTT. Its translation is CASREGNTGELFF.

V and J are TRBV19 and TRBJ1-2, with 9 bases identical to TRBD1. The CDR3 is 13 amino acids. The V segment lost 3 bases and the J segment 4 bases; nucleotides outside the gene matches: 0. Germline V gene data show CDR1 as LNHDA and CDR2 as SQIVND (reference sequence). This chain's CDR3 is CASSMGQGYGYTF. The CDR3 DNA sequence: TGTGCCAGTAGTATGGGACAGGGCTATGGCTACACCTTC.